The 5 T cell receptor beta chains presented below share a single source sample, sequenced in a study of vaccination and CD4 T cells after COVID-19. The Oncomine TCR Beta short-read assay sequenced DNA from cultured CD4+ T cells. TCRdb processed the PCR reads anew with MiXCR; each CDR3 protein has one entry. The table includes roughly 22,000 distinct CDR3 sequences, less than 35% detected once. Their specific antigens are unknown. The treatment was: approximately nine-day PBMC culture with coronavirus spike peptide pools or control peptides (ViraFEST assay). The sample was cultured CD4+ T cells from blood. These receptors all stem from a human donor with COVID-19.

This sequence joins TRBV20-1 and TRBJ1-5; unclear D gene. CDR1 is DFQATT, CDR2 SNEGSKA, per germline (reference sequence). V dropped 0 bases and J dropped 4 bases, with 10 bases sitting between them. The CDR3 length is 14 residues. The CDR3 is CSARDPIGNQPQHF. Written as DNA, the CDR3 is TGCAGTGCTAGAGACCCGATTGGTAATCAGCCCCAGCATTTT.

The chain is built from TRBV4-1 and TRBJ1-1; no clear D. This CDR3 comprises 16 residues. Trimming removed 0 bases from V and 2 bases from J, with 13 bases in between. Germline V gene data show CDR1 as MGHRA and CDR2 as YSYEKL. DNA of the CDR3: TGCGCCAGCAGCCAAGACCGGGCAGTGAGAAACACTGAAGCTTTCTTT. It specifies CASSQDRAVRNTEAFF.

V and J are TRBV19 and TRBJ2-7; tentatively, D is TRBD1 (7 bases). Germline CDR1 is LNHDA and CDR2 is SQIVND (reference sequence). V lost 5 bases to trimming and J lost 4 bases, with 21 bases between them. The CDR3 is made up of 16 amino acids. CDR3 sequence (DNA): TGTGCCAGTAGTCCCAGTCCCCTGACAGGGAGGTACGAGCAGTACTTC. It codes for CASSPSPLTGRYEQYF. Full variable domain (remainder filled in from reference TRBV19 and TRBJ2-7): DGGITQSPKYLFRKEGQNVTLSCEQNLNHDAMYWYRQDPGQGLRLIYYSQIVNDFQKGDIAEGYSVSREKKESFPLTVTSAQKNPTAFYLCASSPSPLTGRYEQYFGPGTRLTVT.

Here the CDR3 DNA reads TGTGCCAGCAGCGGGAGTTCGATCCAGCCCCAGCATTTT. Its protein is CASSGSSIQPQHF. This sequence joins TRBV6-1 and TRBJ1-5, with D hard to call. The V gene's germline CDR1 is MNHNS and CDR2 SASEGT. The CDR3 is 13 amino acids. V was trimmed by 6 bases and J by 7 bases, leaving 13 bases between them.

This chain uses TRBV11-2 with TRBJ1-5; D is unresolved. Trimming shortened V by 1 base and J by 1 base, and 5 bases separated the two germline ends. CDR1 is SGHAT, CDR2 FQNNGV, per germline. The CDR3 extends over 14 amino acids. In nucleotides, the CDR3 is TGTGCCAGCAGCTTAGCGGAGAGCAATCAGCCCCAGCATTTT. Amino acid sequence: CASSLAESNQPQHF.